The 10 T cell receptor beta chains below were found in one sample sequenced in a study of molecular identifiers for immune sequencing clone quantification. Using its own MiXCR run on the PCR reads, TCRdb lists one record per CDR3 protein. The table lists about half a million distinct CDR3 sequences, 20% to 25% of them singletons, with under 0.85% in the top ten. Sequenced material: naive CD8+ T cells from blood, with Jurkat cell RNA spiked in. Stated subset: FACS-sorted CD8+CD4-CCR7+CD45RA+ naive T cells. The origin of the receptors is a human donor in good health. Some libraries in this study had Jurkat cell RNA spiked in.

This clonotype occurred many times. V and J are TRBV5-6 and TRBJ2-3; TRBD2 matches 7 bases. There are 16 residues in the CDR3. The J segment lost 3 bases and the V segment lost 0 bases, leaving 7 bases of the junction unmatched. CDR1 and CDR2 from the germline V gene are SGHDT and YYEEEE. The CDR3 loop is CASSLASGALTDTQYF. In DNA, the CDR3 is TGTGCCAGCAGCTTGGCAAGCGGGGCCCTAACAGATACGCAGTATTTT.

This clonotype was counted between two and nine times. The rearrangement links TRBV9 to TRBJ2-6; 9 bases map to TRBD1. Per germline, CDR1 SGDLS and CDR2 YYNGEE. The CDR3 is made up of 17 amino acids. V trimming: 4 bases; J trimming: 1 base; junction bases outside the gene matches: 6. CDR3 in amino acids: CASSPTGGGSGANVLTF. The CDR3 nucleotides are TGTGCCAGCAGCCCGACAGGGGGTGGATCTGGGGCCAACGTCCTGACTTTC. Combining the CDR3 with reference TRBV9 and TRBJ2-6 gives the whole variable domain DSGVTQTPKHLITATGQRVTLRCSPRSGDLSVYWYQQSLDQGLQFLIQYYNGEERAKGNILERFSAQQFPDLHSELNLSSLELGDSALYFCASSPTGGGSGANVLTFGAGSRLTVL.

The chain combines TRBV7-9 with TRBJ2-7; TRBD2 agrees at 8 bases. Germline-derived CDR1 and CDR2 are SEHNR and FQNEAQ (reference sequence). This CDR3 contains 15 residues. The junction had 11 bases not matched to a gene; V was cut back by 5 bases and J by 5 bases. The CDR3 DNA reads as TGTGCCAGCAGCGCACACTTAGCGGGATATAACGAGCAGTACTTC. This sequence encodes CASSAHLAGYNEQYF. Full variable domain (rest looked up from reference TRBV7-9 and TRBJ2-7): DTGVSQNPRHKITKRGQNVTFRCDPISEHNRLYWYRQTLGQGPEFLTYFQNEAQLEKSRLLSDRFSAERPKGSFSTLEIQRTEQGDSAMYLCASSAHLAGYNEQYFGPGTRLTVT.

This clonotype was counted only a few times. V gene TRBV24-1 combines with J gene TRBJ2-7; D unresolved. Germline V gene lookup returns CDR1 KGHDR and CDR2 SFDVKD. V shed 6 bases and J shed 3 bases, with 11 bases lying between them. CDR3 length equals 13 residues. The CDR3 loop reads CATSSAPGYEQYF. CDR3 bases: TGTGCCACCAGTTCCGCCCCAGGCTACGAGCAGTACTTC.

This chain links TRBV13 with TRBJ2-7, with no clear D. The V and J ends lost 3 bases and 5 bases respectively, with 11 bases between them. The CDR3 loop spans 13 amino acids. Germline-derived CDR1 and CDR2 are PRHDT and FYEKMQ (reference sequence). The CDR3 protein is CASSLAPNNEQYF. For the CDR3, the DNA is TGTGCCAGCAGCTTGGCACCGAACAACGAGCAGTACTTC.

The genes are TRBV4-3 and TRBJ2-1; unclear D gene. Trimming left V 0 bases short and J 9 bases short, with 12 bases between. Germline values: CDR1 LGHNA, CDR2 YSLEER. CDR3 size: 14 residues. The CDR3 protein is CASSQEASGAEQFF. The CDR3 DNA reads TGCGCCAGCAGCCAAGAGGCCTCGGGTGCTGAGCAGTTCTTC.

The chain has TRBV20-1 and TRBJ2-3; 12 bases line up with TRBD2. The CDR3 runs 18 residues. V trimming: 0 bases; J trimming: 6 bases; junction bases outside the gene matches: 13. Germline V lookup: CDR1 DFQATT, CDR2 SNEGSKA (reference sequence). The CDR3 DNA reads as TGCAGTGCTAGAGATCTTTTGCTAGCGGGAGGGCCGTCTGATACGCAGTATTTT. Protein sequence: CSARDLLLAGGPSDTQYF.

The J gene is TRBJ2-7, the V gene TRBV5-1; D ambiguous. CDR3 size: 15 residues. With 0 bases removed from V and 5 bases from J, the gap between germline ends came to 15 bases. Germline assignment: CDR1 SGHRS and CDR2 YFSETQ. The CDR3 sequence is CASSLGRGAVDEQYF. The DNA for the CDR3 is TGCGCCAGCAGCTTGGGAAGAGGAGCCGTGGACGAGCAGTACTTC.

The rearrangement uses TRBV5-5 and TRBJ2-3; D possibly corresponds to TRBD2 (7 bases). V gave up 0 bases and J gave up 2 bases, with 13 bases separating them. CDR3 length: 16 amino acids. CDR1 and CDR2 (germline): SGHKS, YYEKEE (reference sequence). In DNA, the CDR3 is TGTGCCAGCAGCTTGGAGGAGGGGGGGGTCACAGATACGCAGTATTTT. Translated: CASSLEEGGVTDTQYF.

This chain links TRBV19 with TRBJ2-2; D is uncertain. Trimming pared 7 bases from V and 1 base from J, leaving 7 bases between. The CDR3 has 13 amino acids. Per the germline V gene, CDR1 is LNHDA and CDR2 is SQIVND (reference sequence). The CDR3 region is CASTTVNTGELFF. CDR3 coding DNA: TGTGCCAGTACCACGGTGAACACCGGGGAGCTGTTTTTT.